These 32 T cell receptor beta chains share one sample of origin, sequenced in a study of Graves' ophthalmopathy and Graves' hyperthyroidism. The sequenced template was RNA, covering the TCR beta CDR3 region. Second-round multiplex PCR came after first-round RT-PCR with HTBI primers. TCRdb processed the multiplex PCR reads anew with MiXCR; each CDR3 protein has one entry. Altogether around 40,000 distinct CDR3 sequences are present, 52% being singletons, with the ten largest covering roughly 18%. The material sequenced was peripheral blood. The receptors were sampled from an adult man with Graves' ophthalmopathy.

This clonotype is classed as medium-sized. The V gene is TRBV24-1, the J gene TRBJ2-5, with D perhaps given as TRBD1 or TRBD2 (5 bases each). The length of the CDR3 is 15 residues. V was shortened by 4 bases and J by 2 bases, with 13 bases between the two germline ends. The germline V gene has CDR1 KGHDR and CDR2 SFDVKD. CDR3 sequence (DNA): TGTGCCACCAGTGACCCCGGGACGGTACAAGAGACCCAGTACTTC. This encodes CATSDPGTVQETQYF.

This clonotype occurred many times. The chain uses TRBV20-1 and TRBJ2-5; D unresolved. V lost 0 bases to trimming and J lost 3 bases, with 8 bases between them. The CDR3 has 13 amino acids. CDR1 DFQATT and CDR2 SNEGSKA come from the germline V gene (reference sequence). The CDR3 is CSAREWLKETQYF. Written as DNA, the CDR3 is TGCAGTGCTAGAGAATGGCTCAAAGAGACCCAGTACTTC.

This clonotype was seen many times. V usage is TRBV3-1 and J usage is TRBJ2-3; the D is unclear. V lost 1 base, J lost 3 bases, and 8 bases lay in between. Germline CDR1 LGHDT, CDR2 YNNKEL (reference sequence). The CDR3 runs 14 residues. The CDR3: CASSQGPSTDTQYF. The CDR3, as DNA: TGTGCCAGCAGCCAAGGTCCCTCGACAGATACGCAGTATTTT.

Concerning this clonotype: An end of the junction differs from the germline gene, which may be a read error. The gene calls are TRBV10-2 and TRBJ2-2; D may match TRBD1 or TRBD2 (5 bases each). This CDR3 has 15 amino acids. Germline V gives CDR1 WSHSY, CDR2 SAAADI. The CDR3 nucleotides read TGCGCCGGCAGTGAGTCGAGACAGAACACCGGGGAACTGTTTTTT. As protein: CAGSESRQNTGELFF.

The chain recombines TRBV25-1 with TRBJ1-2; unclear D gene. The V gene's germline CDR1 is MGHDK and CDR2 SYGVNS. The CDR3 is 11 residues long. Trimming stripped 3 bases from V and 4 bases from J, with 3 bases between. The CDR3 loop is CASSESYGYTF. The CDR3 bases are TGTGCCAGCAGTGAGTCCTATGGCTACACCTTC.

The chain employs TRBV7-9 and TRBJ1-3; no clear D gene. CDR1 and CDR2 (germline): SEHNR, FQNEAQ (reference sequence). V was pared by 9 bases and J by 4 bases, with 4 bases between. CDR3 length: 10 residues. CDR3 sequence: CASSGNTIYF. CDR3 coding DNA: TGTGCCAGTTCGGGAAACACCATATATTTT.

The chain uses TRBV6-6 and TRBJ2-7, with TRBD1 identical over 10 bases. V lost 6 bases to trimming and J lost 5 bases; unmatched junction nucleotides: 4. The CDR3 length is 13 residues. Looked up from germline, CDR1 is MNHNY and CDR2 is SVGAGI (reference sequence). The CDR3 nucleotides are TGTGCCAGCAGAAGACAGGGGGCGGACGAGCAGTACTTC. Encoded protein: CASRRQGADEQYF.

The chain employs TRBV20-1 and TRBJ2-7; 7 positions agree with TRBD2. V dropped 1 base and J dropped 6; count of bases not matched to a gene: 9. CDR3 length equals 14 residues. Germline values: CDR1 DFQATT, CDR2 SNEGSKA (reference sequence). The CDR3 spells CSARGAGVKGEQYF. In nucleotides, the CDR3 is TGCAGTGCTAGAGGGGCGGGAGTTAAGGGCGAGCAGTACTTC.

Remarks on this clonotype: Sequence at one end of the junction differs from germline and may be a read error. The rearrangement links TRBV11-2 to TRBJ1-4, with TRBD1 matching 8 bases. The CDR3 is 15 amino acids. Germline V lookup: CDR1 SGHAT, CDR2 FQNNGV. In nucleotides, the CDR3 is TGTGGCAGCAGCTTAGGTGCAGGGGGCGTTGAAAAACTGTTTTTT. Its protein product is CGSSLGAGGVEKLFF.

In the case of this clonotype: A much larger clone lies one base from this, so it may be a read error. V is TRBV4-1 and J is TRBJ2-2, with D possibly TRBD2 on 6 matching bases. The V gene's germline CDR1 is MGHRA and CDR2 YSYEKL. CDR3 size: 17 residues. The CDR3 sequence: CASSQVDLISFGGEPFF. DNA for the CDR3: TGCGCCAGCAGCCAAGTGGATCTGATCAGTTTTGGCGGGGAGCCGTTTTTT.

This clonotype turned up a few times. With a much larger clone just one base away, this may be a read error. The chain's CDR3 is CASSPQNTGELFF. CDR3 sequence (DNA): TGTGCCAGCAGTCCTCAGAACACCGGGGAGCTGTTTTTT. This rearrangement joins TRBV6-5 to TRBJ2-2, with unresolved D. Trimming removed 5 bases at V and 1 base at J, with 5 bases between. The germline CDR1 and CDR2 sequences are MNHEY and SVGAGI. This CDR3 spans 13 amino acids.

This clonotype was counted ten times or more. The chain carries TRBV12-3 or TRBV12-4 and TRBJ1-5, with a tentative D call TRBD1 (5 bases). The CDR3 runs 14 residues. Between the trimmed V and J ends, which lost 4 bases and 5 bases, there was a span of 12 bases. The CDR3: CASSSGPGDQPQHF. The DNA for the CDR3 is TGTGCCAGCAGTTCAGGGCCGGGAGATCAGCCCCAGCATTTT.

This clonotype was counted a few times. A read error may account for a junction end that differs from germline. CDR3 sequence (DNA): TGTGCCAGCAGTTCTCAGACCGGGACCGCCAATCAGCCCCAGCGTTTT. It specifies CASSSQTGTANQPQRF. V is TRBV6-2 or TRBV6-3 and J is TRBJ1-5; possible D gene TRBD1, 5 bases. This CDR3 has 16 residues. CDR1 and CDR2 (germline): MNHEY, SVGEGT.

This clonotype was observed at least ten times. V usage is TRBV19 and J usage is TRBJ2-3; 9 bases match TRBD2. The CDR3 contains 15 residues. Germline assignment: CDR1 LNHDA and CDR2 SQIVND (reference sequence). The V and J ends lost 6 bases and 2 bases, in that order; junction bases with no gene match: 6. This CDR3 is CASSKSGGHTDTQYF. DNA of the CDR3: TGTGCCAGTAGCAAAAGCGGGGGGCACACAGATACGCAGTATTTT. Based on the CDR3 plus reference TRBV19 and TRBJ2-3, the full variable domain is DGGITQSPKYLFRKEGQNVTLSCEQNLNHDAMYWYRQDPGQGLRLIYYSQIVNDFQKGDIAEGYSVSREKKESFPLTVTSAQKNPTAFYLCASSKSGGHTDTQYFGPGTRLTVL.

The rearrangement uses TRBV20-1 and TRBJ2-1; D is unresolved. Germline V CDR1 and CDR2: DFQATT, SNEGSKA (reference sequence). The V end was cut by 6 bases, the J end by 4 bases, with 16 bases between. The CDR3 has 14 amino acids. DNA of the CDR3: TGCAGTGCCCGACAACCCGTAGGATACAATGAGCAGTTCTTC. It encodes CSARQPVGYNEQFF.

This rearrangement joins TRBV10-2 to TRBJ2-2; 8 bases align to TRBD1. Trimming removed 5 bases from V and 3 bases from J; junction bases left unmatched: 5. The CDR3 has 15 residues. Looked up from germline, CDR1 is WSHSY and CDR2 is SAAADI. CDR3 residues: CASSRTGMDTGELFF. CDR3 DNA: TGCGCCAGCAGTCGGACAGGGATGGACACCGGGGAGCTGTTTTTT.

The CDR3: CASSIQGGLYNEQFF. The CDR3 DNA reads as TGTGCCAGCAGCATACAGGGGGGTTTATACAATGAGCAGTTCTTC. The chain recombines TRBV11-2 with TRBJ2-1; TRBD1 agrees at 8 bases. V lost 5 bases, J lost 4 bases, and 7 bases stayed unmatched. The length of the CDR3 is 15 residues. Germline V CDR1 and CDR2: SGHAT, FQNNGV.

The chain joins TRBV12-3 or TRBV12-4 to TRBJ1-1, with 7 bases lining up with TRBD1. This CDR3 spans 14 amino acids. V lost 4 bases to trimming and J lost 4 bases; unmatched junction nucleotides: 6. The CDR3 spells CASSWRTGLTEAFF. CDR3 DNA sequence: TGTGCCAGCAGTTGGAGGACAGGACTCACTGAAGCTTTCTTT.

This clonotype was observed many times. The chain links TRBV20-1 to TRBJ2-5; 12 nucleotides match TRBD1. Germline V CDR1 and CDR2: DFQATT, SNEGSKA (reference sequence). The CDR3 length is 15 residues. Trimming took 5 bases from V and 6 from J; bases not matched to a gene: 10. The CDR3 here is CSAGNRDRGQKTQYF. In DNA form, the CDR3 reads TGCAGTGCTGGAAACCGGGACAGGGGGCAGAAGACCCAGTACTTC.

In this sample, this clonotype turned up many times. The rearrangement joins TRBV19 to TRBJ1-1, with unresolved D. Trimming took 5 bases from V and 0 from J, leaving 7 bases between them. The CDR3 runs 13 residues. In germline, CDR1 is LNHDA, CDR2 SQIVND (reference sequence). The CDR3 nucleotides are TGTGCCAGTAGTGTCGGTATGAACACTGAAGCTTTCTTT. As protein: CASSVGMNTEAFF.

This clonotype was seen at least ten times. V gene TRBV20-1 combines with J gene TRBJ2-1; TRBD2 aligns across 9 bases. J was trimmed by 4 bases and V by 0 bases; bases with no gene match: 4. Germline lookup yields CDR1 DFQATT and CDR2 SNEGSKA (reference sequence). The CDR3 is 15 residues long. The CDR3 nucleotides read TGCAGTGCTAGAGAAAGACTAGCGGTGTACAATGAGCAGTTCTTC. Its translation: CSARERLAVYNEQFF.

CDR3 residues: CASSLAPRTGDSNQPQHF. CDR3 sequence (DNA): TGTGCCAGCAGCTTAGCCCCGAGAACCGGGGATAGCAATCAGCCCCAGCATTTT. The chain combines TRBV11-2 with TRBJ1-5; D is ambiguous. This CDR3 spans 18 amino acids. In germline, CDR1 is SGHAT, CDR2 FQNNGV. V gave up 1 base and J gave up 0 bases, with 16 bases separating them.

The chain couples TRBV7-9 to TRBJ1-1; possible D gene TRBD1, 6 bases. V dropped 5 bases and J dropped 5 bases, with 18 bases sitting between them. Germline V lookup: CDR1 SEHNR, CDR2 FQNEAQ (reference sequence). The CDR3 length is 15 residues. CDR3 amino acids: CASSREGDSGTEAFF. The CDR3 region has the DNA TGTGCCAGCAGCCGAGAGGGGGATTCTGGGACTGAAGCTTTCTTT.

This clonotype was seen repeatedly, ten times or more. This chain connects TRBV6-6 to TRBJ2-5, with a weak D call TRBD1 (6 bases). Trimming removed 2 bases from V and 2 bases from J, with 15 bases in between. This CDR3 is 16 amino acids long. Germline CDR1 MNHNY, CDR2 SVGAGI (reference sequence). The CDR3: CASSYPRRQAQETQYF. DNA for the CDR3: TGTGCCAGCAGTTACCCCAGACGACAGGCGCAAGAGACCCAGTACTTC.

V and J are TRBV7-6 and TRBJ2-7; 7 positions match TRBD1. The CDR3 has 12 amino acids. J was trimmed by 11 bases and V by 1 base; bases with no gene match: 5. Germline V gene sequence: CDR1 SGHVS, CDR2 FNYEAQ. CDR3: CASSLGGQGEYF. The CDR3 bases are TGTGCCAGCAGCTTAGGGGGGCAGGGGGAGTACTTC.

A single count supports this clonotype. The J gene is TRBJ2-2, the V gene TRBV10-3; 8 nucleotides align to TRBD1. CDR1 is ENHRY, CDR2 SYGVKD, per germline. The CDR3 is made up of 13 amino acids. The V and J ends lost 4 bases and 8 bases, in that order; junction bases with no gene match: 3. The CDR3 DNA follows: TGTGCCATCAGTGGTCAGGGGGCAGGGGAGCTGTTTTTT. This encodes CAISGQGAGELFF.

The gene calls are TRBV2 and TRBJ2-1; D remains unclear. The CDR3 has 13 amino acids. Germline CDR1 reads SNHLY; CDR2 reads FYNNEI. Trimming cost V 6 bases and J 5 bases, with 11 bases left between them. CDR3 region: CASRTGGNNEQFF. As DNA, the CDR3 is TGTGCCAGCAGAACCGGTGGGAACAATGAGCAGTTCTTC.

The chain employs TRBV7-3 and TRBJ2-7; D perhaps matches TRBD1 (5 bases). CDR1 and CDR2 from the germline V gene are SGHTA and FQGTGA. The V end was cut by 2 bases, the J end by 11 bases, with 7 bases between. The CDR3 totals 10 residues. CDR3 protein: CASSLDREYF. As DNA, the CDR3 is TGTGCCAGCAGCTTAGACAGAGAGTACTTC.

This clonotype is medium-sized within its sample. The V gene is TRBV7-8, the J gene TRBJ2-1; 7 bases agree with TRBD1. CDR1 and CDR2 from the germline V gene are SGHVS and FQNEAQ. J lost 3 bases, V lost 5 bases, and 10 bases had no gene match. This CDR3 is 16 amino acids long. In DNA form, the CDR3 reads TGTGCCAGCAGCAGCGACAGGGCGGTTCACTACAATGAGCAGTTCTTC. This encodes CASSSDRAVHYNEQFF.

The CDR3 DNA reads TGCAGCGTGCTACCTAGCGGGGGTAATAATGAGCAGTTCTTC. This codes for CSVLPSGGNNEQFF. The chain combines TRBV29-1 with TRBJ2-1, with 10 positions matching TRBD2. Germline lookup yields CDR1 SQVTM and CDR2 ANQGSEA. This CDR3 is 14 amino acids long. The V segment lost 6 bases and the J segment 7 bases; nucleotides outside the gene matches: 9.

The V call is TRBV20-1, the J call TRBJ2-3; unclear D gene. V was pared by 0 bases and J by 2 bases, with 9 bases between. The CDR3 runs to 14 residues. Germline V gene lookup returns CDR1 DFQATT and CDR2 SNEGSKA (reference sequence). CDR3 nucleotide sequence: TGCAGTGCTAGAGATTACGGGCCCACAGATACGCAGTATTTT. Protein: CSARDYGPTDTQYF.

V is TRBV19 and J is TRBJ1-4; D is ambiguous. This CDR3 has 15 residues. The germline V gene has CDR1 LNHDA and CDR2 SQIVND (reference sequence). V was pared by 5 bases and J by 1 base, with 11 bases between. As DNA, the CDR3 is TGTGCCAGTAGTCAGCCGGGAAGAACTAATGAAAAACTGTTTTTT. The encoded protein is CASSQPGRTNEKLFF.